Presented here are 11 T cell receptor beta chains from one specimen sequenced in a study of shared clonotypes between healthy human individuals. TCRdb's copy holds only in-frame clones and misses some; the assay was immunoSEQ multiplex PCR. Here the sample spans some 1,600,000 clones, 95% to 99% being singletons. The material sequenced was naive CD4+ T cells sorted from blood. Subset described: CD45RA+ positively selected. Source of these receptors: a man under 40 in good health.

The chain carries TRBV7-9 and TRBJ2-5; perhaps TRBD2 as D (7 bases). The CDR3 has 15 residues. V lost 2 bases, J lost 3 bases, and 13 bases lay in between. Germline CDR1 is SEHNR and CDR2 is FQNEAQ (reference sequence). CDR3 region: CASSLRGGDKETQYF. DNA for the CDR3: TGTGCCAGCAGCTTAAGGGGGGGAGATAAAGAGACCCAGTACTTC.

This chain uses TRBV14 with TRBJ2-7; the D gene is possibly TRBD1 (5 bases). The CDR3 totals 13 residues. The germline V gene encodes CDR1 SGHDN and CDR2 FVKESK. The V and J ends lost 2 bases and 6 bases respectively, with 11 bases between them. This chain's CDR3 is CASSQMGLGEQYF. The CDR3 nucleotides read TGTGCCAGCAGCCAAATGGGGCTTGGCGAGCAGTACTTC.

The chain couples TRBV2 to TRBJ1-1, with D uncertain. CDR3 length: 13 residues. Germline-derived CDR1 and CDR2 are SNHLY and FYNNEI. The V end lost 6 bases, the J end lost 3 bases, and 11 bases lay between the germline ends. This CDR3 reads CASSETPDTEAFF. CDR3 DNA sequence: TGTGCCAGCAGCGAGACCCCGGACACTGAAGCTTTCTTT.

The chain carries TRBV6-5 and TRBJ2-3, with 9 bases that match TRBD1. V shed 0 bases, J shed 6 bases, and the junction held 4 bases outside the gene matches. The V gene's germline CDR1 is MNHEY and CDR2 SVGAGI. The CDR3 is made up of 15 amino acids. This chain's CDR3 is CASSYSGQGEDTQYF. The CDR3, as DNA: TGTGCCAGCAGTTACTCGGGACAGGGAGAGGATACGCAGTATTTT.

The CDR3 DNA is TGTGCCACCAGCGCGACCAACGAGCAGTACTTC. Protein sequence: CATSATNEQYF. The chain is built from TRBV15 and TRBJ2-7, with no clear D. Germline assignment: CDR1 LNHNV and CDR2 YYDKDF (reference sequence). There are 11 residues in the CDR3. V lost 5 bases, J lost 5 bases, and 7 bases lay in between.

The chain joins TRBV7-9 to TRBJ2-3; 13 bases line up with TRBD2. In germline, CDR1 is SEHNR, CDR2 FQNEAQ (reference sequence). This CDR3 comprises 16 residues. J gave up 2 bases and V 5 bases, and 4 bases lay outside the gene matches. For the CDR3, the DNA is TGTGCCAGCAGCCCTACTAGCGGGAGGGCCACAGATACGCAGTATTTT. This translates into CASSPTSGRATDTQYF.

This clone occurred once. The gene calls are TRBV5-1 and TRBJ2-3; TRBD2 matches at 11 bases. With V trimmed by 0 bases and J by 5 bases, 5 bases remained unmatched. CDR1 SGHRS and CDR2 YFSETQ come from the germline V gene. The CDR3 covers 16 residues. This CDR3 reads CASSLDSGRAIDTQYF. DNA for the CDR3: TGCGCCAGCAGCTTGGATAGCGGGAGGGCAATAGATACGCAGTATTTT.

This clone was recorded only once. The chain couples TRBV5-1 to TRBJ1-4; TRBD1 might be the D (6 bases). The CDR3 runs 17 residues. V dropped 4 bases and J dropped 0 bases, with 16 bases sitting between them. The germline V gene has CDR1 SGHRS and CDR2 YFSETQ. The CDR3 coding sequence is TGCGCCAGCAGCAAAGACAGGCGGCTTGCAACTAATGAAAAACTGTTTTTT. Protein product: CASSKDRRLATNEKLFF.

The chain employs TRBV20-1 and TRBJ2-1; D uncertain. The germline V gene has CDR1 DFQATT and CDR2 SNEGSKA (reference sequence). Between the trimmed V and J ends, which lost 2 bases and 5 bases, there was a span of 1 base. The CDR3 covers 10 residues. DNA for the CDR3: TGCAGTGCTAGACACAATGAGCAGTTCTTC. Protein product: CSARHNEQFF.

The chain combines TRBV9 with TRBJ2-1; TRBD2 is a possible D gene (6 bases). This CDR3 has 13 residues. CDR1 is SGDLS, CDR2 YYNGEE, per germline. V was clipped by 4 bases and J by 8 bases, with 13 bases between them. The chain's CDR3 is CASSPQTSYEQFF. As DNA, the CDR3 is TGTGCCAGCAGCCCTCAGACTAGTTATGAGCAGTTCTTC.

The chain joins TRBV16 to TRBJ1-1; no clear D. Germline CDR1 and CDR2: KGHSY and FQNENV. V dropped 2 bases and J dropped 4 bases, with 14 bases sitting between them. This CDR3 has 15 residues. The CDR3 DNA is TGTGCCAGCAGCCAAGGGTTCGGCAGGAGCACTGAAGCTTTCTTT. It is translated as CASSQGFGRSTEAFF.